These T cell receptor beta chains were read from a single sample in a study of blood T cell repertoires in COVID-19. The method was immunoSEQ multiplex PCR; TCRdb's version includes in-frame clones alone and lacks a portion of them. This sample has 200,000 or so clones; 88% occur once, and the top ten carry about 1.7%. What was sequenced was peripheral blood. The receptors come from a man between 65 and 85 years old with acute or convalescent COVID-19. Both conserved end residues are trimmed from each CDR3. The D gene is left open where the match is weak.

TRBV30 | TRBD1 | AWSAGTGNTEAF
TRBV11-2 | . | ASSLGSAGVGTIY
TRBV5-1 | . | ASSLGGAASYNEQF
TRBV3-1/TRBV3-2 | . | ASSQGGAYGYT
TRBV7-2 | . | ASSLTFRGRGANVLT
TRBV4-2 | . | ASSQDRAPGGSYEQY
TRBV3-1/TRBV3-2 | . | ASSQFPDSWNEQF
TRBV28 | . | ASSGGAGGEKLF
TRBV6-5 | . | ASSHEGVAQPQH
TRBV6-5 | . | ASTGPGYNGYEQY
TRBV6-2/TRBV6-3 | . | ASSYSRAEAF
TRBV10-3 | TRBD1 | AISESRGPWTDTQY
TRBV5-1 | . | ASSLQGSTDTQY
TRBV6-5 | TRBD2 | ASTGAGGRHEQF
TRBV6-5 | TRBD1 | ASSRQGGTIY
TRBV12-3/TRBV12-4 | . | ASTPGGTGIQY
TRBV27 | . | ASSLLALSSYNEQF
TRBV5-1 | . | ASSLAGAGYGYT
TRBV28 | TRBD1 | ASSMNRGRVYEQY
TRBV21-1 | . | ASSLPGTGFRWETQY
TRBV2 | TRBD1 | ASRWGQTAEAF
TRBV2 | TRBD1 | ASSEGDRGTLANYGYT
TRBV5-1 | . | ASSLAYEQY
TRBV5-1 | TRBD2 | ASSSGLAGAGEQY
TRBV18 | TRBD1 | ASSPRSQGGTGELF
TRBV7-6 | TRBD2 | ASSLALAGSSYEQY
TRBV10-3 | TRBD2 | AIRGTSGASTGELF
TRBV5-1 | . | ASSLELSRGEQY
TRBV19 | TRBD1 | ASSALGTGAGTDTQY